The entry below describes one TCR beta chain. This entry belongs to a study of OX40 agonist ivuxolimab in advanced cancers. On the study more broadly: Three dose-escalation patients had partial responses: one with hepatocellular carcinoma and two with cutaneous melanoma.

Assay: immunoSEQ multiplex PCR; the TCRdb copy retains only in-frame clones and omits some. The sample consists of tens of thousands of clones, approximately 80% of them appearing once. Germline CDR1 MNHEY, CDR2 SVGAGI. The CDR3 is 15 amino acids. The V end lost 5 bases, the J end lost 0 bases, and 11 bases lay between the germline ends. Systemic immunosuppression or autoimmune disease history was grounds to exclude patients. This specimen consisted of CD4+ or CD8+ T cells sorted from blood, obtained in a trial of the OX40 agonist ivuxolimab. The source is an adult with an advanced solid tumor such as melanoma, head and neck, liver or kidney cancer. The chain employs TRBV6-5 and TRBJ1-3; D remains ambiguous. CDR3 nucleotides: TGTGCCAGCAGTCCAACCACTAGCTCTGGAAACACCATATATTTT. Translation: CASSPTTSSGNTIYF.